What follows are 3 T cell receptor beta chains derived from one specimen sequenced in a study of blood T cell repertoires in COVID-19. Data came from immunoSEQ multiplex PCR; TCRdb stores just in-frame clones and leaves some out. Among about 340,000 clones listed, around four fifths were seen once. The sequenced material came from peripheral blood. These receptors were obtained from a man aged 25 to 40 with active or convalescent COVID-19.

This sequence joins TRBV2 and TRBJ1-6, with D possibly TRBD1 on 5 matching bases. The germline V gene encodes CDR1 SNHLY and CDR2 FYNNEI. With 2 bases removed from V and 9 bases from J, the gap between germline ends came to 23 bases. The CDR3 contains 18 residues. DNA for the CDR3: TGTGCCAGCAGTGAATTAGTCGGGGCGACCCTGGGAGGTTCACCCCTCCACTTT. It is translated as CASSELVGATLGGSPLHF.

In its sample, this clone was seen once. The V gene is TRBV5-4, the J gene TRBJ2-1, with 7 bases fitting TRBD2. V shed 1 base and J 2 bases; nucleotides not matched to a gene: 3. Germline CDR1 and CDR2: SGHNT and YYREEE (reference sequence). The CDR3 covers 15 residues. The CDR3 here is CASSLSGTAYNEQFF. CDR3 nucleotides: TGTGCCAGCAGCTTGAGCGGGACGGCCTACAATGAGCAGTTCTTC.

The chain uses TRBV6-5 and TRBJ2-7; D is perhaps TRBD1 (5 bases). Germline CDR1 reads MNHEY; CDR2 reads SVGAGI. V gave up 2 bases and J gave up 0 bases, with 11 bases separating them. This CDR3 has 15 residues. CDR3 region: CASSYGAVISYEQYF. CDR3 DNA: TGTGCCAGCAGTTACGGGGCAGTGATCTCCTACGAGCAGTACTTC.